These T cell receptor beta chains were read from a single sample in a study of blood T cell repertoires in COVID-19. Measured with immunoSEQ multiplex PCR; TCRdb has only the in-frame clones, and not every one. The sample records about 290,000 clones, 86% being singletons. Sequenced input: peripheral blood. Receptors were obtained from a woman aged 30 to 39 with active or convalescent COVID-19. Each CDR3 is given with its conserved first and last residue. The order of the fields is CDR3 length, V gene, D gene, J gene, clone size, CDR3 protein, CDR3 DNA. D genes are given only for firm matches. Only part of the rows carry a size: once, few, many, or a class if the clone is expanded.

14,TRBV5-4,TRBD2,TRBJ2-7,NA,CASSMGLAAGEQYF,TGTGCCAGCAGCATGGGACTAGCGGCGGGTGAGCAGTACTTC
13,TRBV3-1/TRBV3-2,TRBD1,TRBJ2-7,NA,CASSPTGRNEQYF,TGTGCCAGCAGCCCGACAGGGCGCAACGAGCAGTACTTC
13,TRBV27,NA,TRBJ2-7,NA,CASSLSLGREQYF,TGTGCCAGCAGTTTATCGTTGGGGCGCGAGCAGTACTTC
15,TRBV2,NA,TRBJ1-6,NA,CASSGRSPENSPLHF,TGTGCCAGCAGTGGACGGAGCCCCGAAAATTCACCCCTCCACTTT
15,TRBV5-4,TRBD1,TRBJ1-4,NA,CASSLARQGDEKLFF,TGTGCCAGCAGCTTGGCCCGACAGGGTGATGAAAAACTGTTTTTT
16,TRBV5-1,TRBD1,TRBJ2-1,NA,CASSLTVTGWNNEQFF,TGCGCCAGCAGCTTGACCGTGACAGGGTGGAACAATGAGCAGTTCTTC
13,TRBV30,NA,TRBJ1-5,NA,CAWCSGAGQPQHF,TGTGCCTGGTGTTCTGGGGCTGGTCAGCCCCAGCATTTT
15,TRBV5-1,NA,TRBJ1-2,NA,CASSYGSPANYGYTF,TGCGCCAGCAGCTACGGGTCTCCAGCTAACTATGGCTACACCTTC
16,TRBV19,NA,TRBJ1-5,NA,CASTTVIGQFNQPQHF,TGTGCCAGTACCACGGTGATCGGACAGTTCAATCAGCCCCAGCATTTT
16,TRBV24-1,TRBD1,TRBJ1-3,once,CATSDSGQGSGNTIYF,TGTGCCACCAGTGATTCGGGACAGGGGTCTGGAAACACCATATATTTT